This T cell receptor beta chain originates from a study of blood T cell repertoires in COVID-19. Study information: Samples came from the United States, Italy and Spain, spanning acute and convalescent COVID-19. Nucleic acid was either cDNA or gDNA, and it came from T cells, B-cell-depleted T cells, or PBMCs.

Original methodology: Amplified reference gene primers provided the basis for estimating nucleated cell counts. TCRdb's copy holds only in-frame clones and misses some; the assay was immunoSEQ multiplex PCR. V and J calls plus clone size are reproduced from that table; the DNA served to infer D and trimming. The sample lists some 240,000 clones; 85% to 90% were seen once. J was trimmed by 5 bases and V by 5 bases; bases with no gene match: 5. The CDR3 is 14 residues long. Germline assignment: CDR1 SGHTA and CDR2 FQGTGA. This sequence joins TRBV7-3 and TRBJ2-3, with 9 bases lining up with TRBD2. The TCR comes from a woman in her thirties or forties who had recovered from COVID-19. Material: peripheral blood. The CDR3 here is CASSPTSGGDTQYF. DNA for the CDR3: TGTGCCAGCAGCCCGACTAGCGGTGGAGATACGCAGTATTTT.